This T cell receptor beta chain was profiled in a study of blood T cell repertoires in COVID-19. Across the study: Whether acute or convalescent, the COVID-19 samples came from the United States, Italy and Spain. T cells, B-cell-depleted T cells, or PBMCs supplied cDNA or gDNA.

As originally analysed: Reference gene primer amplification in the assay estimated nucleated cell counts. The repertoire was sequenced with immunoSEQ multiplex PCR; TCRdb's copy has only in-frame clones and lacks some. From that table come the V and J calls and clone size; the DNA was used to work out D and trimming. The sample has more than 85,000 clones, around 83% seen once. The germline V and J ends were trimmed by 4 bases and 3 bases, with 12 bases remaining between them. In germline, CDR1 is SNHLY, CDR2 FYNNEI. The CDR3 totals 14 residues. Source material: peripheral blood. The chain joins TRBV2 to TRBJ1-1; D is ambiguous. The TCR sequence derives from an elderly woman with acute or convalescent COVID-19. CDR3 nucleotide sequence: TGTGCCAGCAGTGCGCGCCGCGCGGACACTGAAGCTTTCTTT. Its protein product is CASSARRADTEAFF.